This entry is about one TCR beta chain. The antigen remains unidentified. This may come from a read error, since a much larger clone is one base off. Germline assignment: CDR1 SGHTA and CDR2 FQGNSA. Germline trimming cut 4 bases from V and 4 bases from J; bases unmatched to any gene: 11. The CDR3 length is 16 residues. This sample stems from a study of T-cell reconstitution after alpha-beta-depleted transplantation in children. The study, taken as a whole, reports: It was surviving recipient T cells and thymic progenitors that gave some patients high TCRbeta diversity at day 60. About two months after transplant, alpha-beta T cells reportedly came from several hundred expanded graft clones. Once a year had passed after transplant, T-cell counts and diversity came mostly from newly produced T cells.

TCRbeta library construction was performed incorporating unique molecular identifiers. TCRdb independently ran MiXCR on the PCR reads; one entry per CDR3 protein. The sample records 600,000 to 800,000 distinct CDR3 sequences, roughly 13% being singletons. Specimen: PBMCs, collected before TCRalphabeta/CD19-depleted stem cell transplant. The receptor's source is a girl aged 2-10 years with congenital amegakaryocytic thrombocytopenia, due to receive a stem cell transplant. The gene calls are TRBV7-2 and TRBJ2-3, with TRBD2 identical over 7 bases. This chain's CDR3 is CASSSASGPRADTQYF. CDR3 in DNA: TGTGCCAGCAGCTCTGCTAGCGGACCTAGGGCAGATACGCAGTATTTT.